Sequencing of this T cell receptor beta chain was carried out in a study of cytomegalovirus exposure and HLA in healthy donors. The PCR was carried out with 60 Vbeta primers and 13 Jbeta primers. Sequenced by immunoSEQ multiplex PCR; TCRdb stores in-frame clones only, minus some. The table lists tens of thousands of clones, roughly 79% of them singletons. There are 14 residues in the CDR3. The germline V gene has CDR1 LNHDA and CDR2 SQIVND (reference sequence). V was cut by 1 base and J by 8 bases, with 14 bases left in between. The clonotype comes from a female donor in good health and CMV-seronegative. Specimen: PBMCs. This chain links TRBV19 with TRBJ1-2; D unresolved. CDR3 sequence reads: CASSIAEGSRGYTF. The DNA for the CDR3 is TGTGCCAGTAGTATAGCGGAGGGATCGCGCGGCTACACCTTC.